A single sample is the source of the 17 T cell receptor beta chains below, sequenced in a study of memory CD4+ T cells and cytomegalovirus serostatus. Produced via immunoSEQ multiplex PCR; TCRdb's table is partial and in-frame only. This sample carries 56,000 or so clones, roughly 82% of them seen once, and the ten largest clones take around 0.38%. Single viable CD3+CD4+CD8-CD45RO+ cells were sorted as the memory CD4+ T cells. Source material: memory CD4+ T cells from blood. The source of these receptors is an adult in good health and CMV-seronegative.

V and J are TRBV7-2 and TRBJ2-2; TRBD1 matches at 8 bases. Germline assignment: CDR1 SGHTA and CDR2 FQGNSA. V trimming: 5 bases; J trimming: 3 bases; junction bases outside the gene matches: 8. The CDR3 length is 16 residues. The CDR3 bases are TGTGCCAGCAGCCCCCTAGGACAGGGTGACACCGGGGAGCTGTTTTTT. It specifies CASSPLGQGDTGELFF.

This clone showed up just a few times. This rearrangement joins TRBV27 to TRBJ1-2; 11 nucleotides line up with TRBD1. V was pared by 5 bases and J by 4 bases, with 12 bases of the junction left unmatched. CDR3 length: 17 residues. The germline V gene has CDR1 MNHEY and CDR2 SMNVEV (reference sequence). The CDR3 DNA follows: TGTGCCAGCAGTGCAATAAGGACAGGGGGCCTTGCCTATGGCTACACCTTC. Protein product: CASSAIRTGGLAYGYTF.

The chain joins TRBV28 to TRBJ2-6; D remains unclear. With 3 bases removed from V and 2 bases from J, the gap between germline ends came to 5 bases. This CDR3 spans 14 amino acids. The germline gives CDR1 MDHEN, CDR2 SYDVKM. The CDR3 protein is CASSLTTGANVLTF. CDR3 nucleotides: TGTGCCAGCAGTTTGACAACTGGGGCCAACGTCCTGACTTTC.

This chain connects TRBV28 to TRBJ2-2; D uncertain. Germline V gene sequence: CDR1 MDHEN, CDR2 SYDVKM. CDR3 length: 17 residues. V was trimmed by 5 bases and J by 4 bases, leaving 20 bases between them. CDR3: CASSNPPWRYGTGELFF. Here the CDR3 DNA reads TGTGCCAGCAGTAACCCTCCTTGGCGGTATGGCACCGGGGAGCTGTTTTTT. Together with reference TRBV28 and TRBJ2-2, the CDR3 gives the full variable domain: DVKVTQSSRYLVKRTGEKVFLECVQDMDHENMFWYRQDPGLGLRLIYFSYDVKMKEKGDIPEGYSVSREKKERFSLILESASTNQTSMYLCASSNPPWRYGTGELFFGEGSRLTVL.

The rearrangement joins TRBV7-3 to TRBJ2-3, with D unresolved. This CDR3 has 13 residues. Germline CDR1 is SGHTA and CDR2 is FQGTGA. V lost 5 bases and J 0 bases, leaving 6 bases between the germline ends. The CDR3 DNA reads TGTGCCAGCAGCCACCCCAGCACAGATACGCAGTATTTT. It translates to CASSHPSTDTQYF.

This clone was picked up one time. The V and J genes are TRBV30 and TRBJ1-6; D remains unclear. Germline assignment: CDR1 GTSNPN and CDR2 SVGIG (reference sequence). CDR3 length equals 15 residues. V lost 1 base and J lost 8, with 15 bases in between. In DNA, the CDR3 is TGTGCCTGGAGTGGGTTAGAGCCCGGGTATTCACCCCTCCACTTT. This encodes CAWSGLEPGYSPLHF.

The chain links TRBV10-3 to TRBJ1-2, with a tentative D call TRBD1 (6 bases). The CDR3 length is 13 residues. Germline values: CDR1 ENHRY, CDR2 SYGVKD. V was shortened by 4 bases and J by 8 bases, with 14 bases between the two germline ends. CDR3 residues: CAISAPGGSGYTF. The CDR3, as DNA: TGTGCCATCAGTGCTCCCGGGGGCTCGGGCTACACCTTC.

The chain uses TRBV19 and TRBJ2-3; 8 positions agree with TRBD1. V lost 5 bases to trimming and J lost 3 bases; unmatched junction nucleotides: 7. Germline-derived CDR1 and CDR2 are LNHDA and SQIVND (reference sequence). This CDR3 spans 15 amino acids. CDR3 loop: CASSPRQGSTDTQYF. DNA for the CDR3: TGTGCCAGTAGTCCTAGACAGGGGAGTACAGATACGCAGTATTTT.

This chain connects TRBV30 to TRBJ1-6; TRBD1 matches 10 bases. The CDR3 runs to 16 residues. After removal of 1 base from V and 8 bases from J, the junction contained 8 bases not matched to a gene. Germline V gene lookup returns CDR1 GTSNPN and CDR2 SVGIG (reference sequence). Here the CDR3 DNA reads TGTGCCTGGAGTGGGTTTAAGGGACAGGGGTATTCACCCCTCCACTTT. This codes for CAWSGFKGQGYSPLHF. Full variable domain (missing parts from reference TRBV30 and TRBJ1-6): SQTIHQWPATLVQPVGSPLSLECTVEGTSNPNLYWYRQAAGRGLQLLFYSVGIGQISSEVPQNLSASRPQDRQFILSSKKLLLSDSGFYLCAWSGFKGQGYSPLHFGNGTRLTVT.

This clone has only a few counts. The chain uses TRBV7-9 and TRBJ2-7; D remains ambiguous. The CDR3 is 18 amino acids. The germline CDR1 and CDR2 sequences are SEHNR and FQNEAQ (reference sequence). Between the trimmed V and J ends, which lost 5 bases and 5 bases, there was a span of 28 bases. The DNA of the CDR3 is TGTGCCAGCAGCCCCCTGGCAGCCGGAGACCTTCGGAAGAACGAGCAGTACTTC. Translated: CASSPLAAGDLRKNEQYF.

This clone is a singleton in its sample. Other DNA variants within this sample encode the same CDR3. CDR3 sequence: CASSPGMAQETQYF. In DNA, the CDR3 is TGCGCCAGCAGCCCCGGGATGGCCCAAGAGACCCAGTACTTC. This chain joins TRBV5-1 and TRBJ2-5; possible D gene TRBD2, 5 bases. The CDR3 extends over 14 amino acids. V was cut by 4 bases and J by 1 base, with 11 bases left in between. Germline V CDR1 and CDR2: SGHRS, YFSETQ.

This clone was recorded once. In nucleotides, the CDR3 is TGTGCCAGCAGCTTAAAACGAACCTGGAGAACGAACACCGGGGAGCTGTTTTTT. It yields the protein CASSLKRTWRTNTGELFF. J is TRBJ2-2 and V is TRBV7-2; D unresolved. Germline V lookup: CDR1 SGHTA, CDR2 FQGNSA. V was clipped by 2 bases and J by 0 bases, with 16 bases between them. The CDR3 extends over 18 amino acids.

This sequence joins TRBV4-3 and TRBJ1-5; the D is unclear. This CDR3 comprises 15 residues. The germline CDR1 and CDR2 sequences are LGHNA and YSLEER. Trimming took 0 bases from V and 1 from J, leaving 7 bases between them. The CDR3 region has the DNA TGCGCCAGCAGCCAAGACGCGGGGAGCAATCAGCCCCAGCATTTT. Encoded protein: CASSQDAGSNQPQHF.

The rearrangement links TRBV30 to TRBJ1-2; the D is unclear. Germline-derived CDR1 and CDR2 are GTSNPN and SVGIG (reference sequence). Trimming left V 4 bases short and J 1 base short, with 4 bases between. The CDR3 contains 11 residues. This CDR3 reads CAWIFNYGYTF. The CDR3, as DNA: TGTGCCTGGATTTTTAACTATGGCTACACCTTC.

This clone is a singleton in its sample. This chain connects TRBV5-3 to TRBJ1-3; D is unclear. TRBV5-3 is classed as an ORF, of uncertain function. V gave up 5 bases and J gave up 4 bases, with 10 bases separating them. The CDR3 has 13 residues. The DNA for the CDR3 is TGTGCCAGAAGTCGGGCGCGGGGAAACACCATATATTTT. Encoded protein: CARSRARGNTIYF.

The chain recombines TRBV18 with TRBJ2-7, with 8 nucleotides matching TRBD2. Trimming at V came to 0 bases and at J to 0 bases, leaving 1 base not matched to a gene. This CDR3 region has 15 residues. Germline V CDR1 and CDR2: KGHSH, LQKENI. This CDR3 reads CASSPPAGVSYEQYF. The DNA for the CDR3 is TGTGCCAGCTCACCACCAGCGGGGGTCTCCTACGAGCAGTACTTC.

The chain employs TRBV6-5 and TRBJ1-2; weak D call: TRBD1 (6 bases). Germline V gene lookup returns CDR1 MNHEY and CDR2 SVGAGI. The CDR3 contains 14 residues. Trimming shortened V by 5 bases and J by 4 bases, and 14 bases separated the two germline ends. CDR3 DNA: TGTGCCAGCAGTCAGGGGTATATAGGCTATGGCTACACCTTC. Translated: CASSQGYIGYGYTF.